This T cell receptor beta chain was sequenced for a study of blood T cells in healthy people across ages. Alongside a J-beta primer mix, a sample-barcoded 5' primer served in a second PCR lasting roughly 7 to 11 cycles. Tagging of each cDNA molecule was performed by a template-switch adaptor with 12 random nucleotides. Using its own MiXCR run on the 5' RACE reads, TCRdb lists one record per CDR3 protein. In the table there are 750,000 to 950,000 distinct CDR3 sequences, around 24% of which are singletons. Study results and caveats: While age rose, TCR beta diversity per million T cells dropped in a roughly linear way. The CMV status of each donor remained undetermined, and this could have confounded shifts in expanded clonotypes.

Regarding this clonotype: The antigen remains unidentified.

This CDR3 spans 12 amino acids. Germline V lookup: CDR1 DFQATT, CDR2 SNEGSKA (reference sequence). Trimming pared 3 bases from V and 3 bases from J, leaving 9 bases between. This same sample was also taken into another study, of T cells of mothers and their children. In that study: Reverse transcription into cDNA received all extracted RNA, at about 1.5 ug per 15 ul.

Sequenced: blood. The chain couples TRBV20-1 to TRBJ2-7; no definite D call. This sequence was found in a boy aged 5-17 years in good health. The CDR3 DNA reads TGCAGTGCTAGGGATTGGGACTACGAGCAGTACTTC. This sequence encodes CSARDWDYEQYF.